The present TCR beta chain was sequenced within a study of blood T cell repertoires in COVID-19. Study-level background: The samples span acute and convalescent COVID-19 from the United States, Italy and Spain. Sample material is recorded as cDNA or gDNA derived from T cells, B-cell-depleted T cells, or PBMCs.

Per the study methods: Amplification of reference gene primers provided the estimated nucleated cell counts. Profiled with immunoSEQ multiplex PCR; TCRdb holds only in-frame clones, not every one. That table furnishes V, J and clone size, whereas the DNA furnished D and trimming. The sample yields around 200,000 clones, roughly 77% seen once. The CDR3 runs 16 residues. The V end was cut by 1 base, the J end by 2 bases, with 14 bases between. CDR1 and CDR2 from the germline V gene are SGHTA and FQGNSA. The V call is TRBV7-2, the J call TRBJ1-2; perhaps TRBD1 as D (6 bases). This clonotype originated in a woman in her forties with COVID-19, enrolled during active disease. The sequenced material came from peripheral blood. CDR3 DNA sequence: TGTGCCAGCAGCTTAGACAGGGCCCCTTCAAACTATGGCTACACCTTC. Translation: CASSLDRAPSNYGYTF.